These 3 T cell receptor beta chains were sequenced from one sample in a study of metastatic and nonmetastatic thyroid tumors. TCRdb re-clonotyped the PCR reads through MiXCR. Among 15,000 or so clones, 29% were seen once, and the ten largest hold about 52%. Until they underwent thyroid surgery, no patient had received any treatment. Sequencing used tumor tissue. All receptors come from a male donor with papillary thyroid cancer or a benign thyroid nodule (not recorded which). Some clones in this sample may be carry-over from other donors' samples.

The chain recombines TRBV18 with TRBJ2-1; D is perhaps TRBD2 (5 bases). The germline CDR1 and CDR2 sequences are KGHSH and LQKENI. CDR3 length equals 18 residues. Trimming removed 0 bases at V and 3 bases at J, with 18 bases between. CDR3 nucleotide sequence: TGTGCCAGCTCACCACCCTTACTAGAAGCCCGCGGCTACAATGAGCAGTTCTTC. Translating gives CASSPPLLEARGYNEQFF. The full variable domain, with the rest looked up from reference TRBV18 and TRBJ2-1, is NAGVMQNPRHLVRRRGQEARLRCSPMKGHSHVYWYRQLPEEGLKFMVYLQKENIIDESGMPKERFSAEFPKEGPSILRIQQVVRGDSAAYFCASSPPLLEARGYNEQFFGPGTRLTVL.

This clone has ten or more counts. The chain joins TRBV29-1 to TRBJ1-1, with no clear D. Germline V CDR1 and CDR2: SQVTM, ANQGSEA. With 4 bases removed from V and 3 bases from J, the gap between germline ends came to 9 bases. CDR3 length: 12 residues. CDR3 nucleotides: TGCAGCGTTGTCGAGGTCCACACTGAAGCTTTCTTT. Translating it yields CSVVEVHTEAFF.

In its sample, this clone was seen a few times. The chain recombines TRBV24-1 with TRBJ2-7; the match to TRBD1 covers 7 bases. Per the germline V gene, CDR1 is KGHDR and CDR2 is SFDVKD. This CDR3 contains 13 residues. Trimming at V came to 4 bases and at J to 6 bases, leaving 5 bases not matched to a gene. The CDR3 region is CATSDPTGREQYF. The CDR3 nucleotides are TGTGCCACCAGTGACCCGACAGGGCGCGAGCAGTACTTC.